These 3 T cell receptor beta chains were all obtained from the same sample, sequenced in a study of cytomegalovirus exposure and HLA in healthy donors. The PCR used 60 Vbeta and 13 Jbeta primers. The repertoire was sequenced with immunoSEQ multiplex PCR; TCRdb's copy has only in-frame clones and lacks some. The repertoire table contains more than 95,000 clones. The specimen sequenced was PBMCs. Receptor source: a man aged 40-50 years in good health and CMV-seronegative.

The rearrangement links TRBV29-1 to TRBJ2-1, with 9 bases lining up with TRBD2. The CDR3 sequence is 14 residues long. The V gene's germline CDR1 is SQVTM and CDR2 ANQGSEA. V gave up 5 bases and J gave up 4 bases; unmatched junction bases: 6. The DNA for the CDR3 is TGCAGCGTTCGGCCTAGCGGGGTGTACAATGAGCAGTTCTTC. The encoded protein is CSVRPSGVYNEQFF.

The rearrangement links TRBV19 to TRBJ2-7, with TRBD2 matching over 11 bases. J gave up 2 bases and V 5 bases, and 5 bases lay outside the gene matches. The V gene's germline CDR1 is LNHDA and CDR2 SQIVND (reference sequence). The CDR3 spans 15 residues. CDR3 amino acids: CASSVGTSGTYEQYF. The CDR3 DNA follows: TGTGCCAGTAGTGTCGGGACTAGCGGCACCTACGAGCAGTACTTC.

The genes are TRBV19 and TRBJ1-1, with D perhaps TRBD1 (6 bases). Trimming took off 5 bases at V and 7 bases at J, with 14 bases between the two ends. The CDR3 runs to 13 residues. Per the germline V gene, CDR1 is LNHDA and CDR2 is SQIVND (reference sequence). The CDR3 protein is CASSSTGKGEAFF. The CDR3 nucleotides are TGTGCCAGTAGTTCAACAGGGAAGGGTGAAGCTTTCTTT.